A selection of T cell receptor beta chains follows, all from one sample in a study of Ad26.COV2.S vaccination and SARS-CoV-2 variants. Clones were sequenced by immunoSEQ multiplex PCR, and TCRdb holds only the in-frame ones, with some missing. The sample has some 320,000 clones, around 83% seen once. This sample comprised peripheral blood, obtained in a trial of Ad26.COV2.S vaccine versus placebo. All receptors come from a person aged 18-65 years who received the Ad26.COV2.S COVID-19 vaccine or a placebo. The CDR3 runs from the conserved cysteine through the conserved F or W. The D gene is left open where the match is weak. The size entry is marked missing in some rows and otherwise reads once, few, many or a size class.

-,TRBV7-6,TRBJ1-1,TRBD1,14,TGTGCCAGCAGCCAGGGACAGGGTCGAACTGAAGCTTTCTTT,CASSQGQGRTEAFF
-,TRBV4-1,TRBJ1-1,TRBD1,18,TGCGCCAGCAGCCAAGAAGGGGACAGGGGGCTTAGAAAAACTGAAGCTTTCTTT,CASSQEGDRGLRKTEAFF
-,TRBV5-1,TRBJ2-5,TRBD2,15,TGCGCCAGCAGCTTAGTGAGAGCGGGGCAAGAGACCCAGTACTTC,CASSLVRAGQETQYF
-,TRBV11-2,TRBJ1-1,-,18,TGTGCCAGCAGCTTGTTGCCCCCGCTGGCCCTAATGAACACTGAAGCTTTCTTT,CASSLLPPLALMNTEAFF
-,TRBV15,TRBJ1-1,-,14,TGTGCCACCAGCAGAAACCGACTTAACACTGAAGCTTTCTTT,CATSRNRLNTEAFF
-,TRBV5-8,TRBJ2-5,-,14,TGTGCCAGCAGCTTGGGTGGAGGTTTGGAGACCCAGTACTTC,CASSLGGGLETQYF
-,TRBV28,TRBJ1-2,-,13,TGTGCCAGCAGACAACCCGGGGGGGGCGGCTACACCTTC,CASRQPGGGGYTF
-,TRBV7-3,TRBJ2-6,-,15,TGTGCCAGCAGCGGGGCTCCCTCTGGGGCCAACGTCCTGACTTTC,CASSGAPSGANVLTF
-,TRBV21-1,TRBJ2-5,-,13,TGTGCCAGCAGCAGAAGACAGAAAGAGACCCAGTACTTC,CASSRRQKETQYF
once,TRBV6-6,TRBJ2-2,TRBD2,16,TGTGCCAGCAGTTACAGGACTAGCGAAAGGGCCGGGGAGCTGTTTTTT,CASSYRTSERAGELFF
-,TRBV7-5,TRBJ2-2,-,17,TGTGTCAGAAGCCTAGCCGTGGCAGGGGAAAACACCGGGGAGCTGTTTTTT,CVRSLAVAGENTGELFF
-,TRBV9,TRBJ1-3,TRBD1,15,TGTGCCAGCAGCGCGAAAGGGGGCAACGGAAACACCATATATTTT,CASSAKGGNGNTIYF
-,TRBV4-1,TRBJ1-1,-,15,TGCGCCAGCAGCCAAGACGGCAGCCGGTGGGCTGAAGCTTTCTTT,CASSQDGSRWAEAFF
-,TRBV29-1,TRBJ1-2,TRBD1,11,TGCAGCGCCGATGACAGGGGCGGCTACACCTTC,CSADDRGGYTF
-,TRBV14,TRBJ1-1,-,16,TGTGCCAGCAGCCAAGTACGCCCAGCCTCGAACACTGAAGCTTTCTTT,CASSQVRPASNTEAFF
few,TRBV14,TRBJ1-1,-,14,TGTGCCAGCAGCCAAGGAGTGAGGGACACTGAAGCTTTCTTT,CASSQGVRDTEAFF
-,TRBV6-5,TRBJ2-3,-,15,TGTGCCAGCAGTCCTGGACGGCCGACGGGGGATACGCAGTATTTT,CASSPGRPTGDTQYF
few,TRBV12-3/TRBV12-4,TRBJ1-1,-,13,TGTGCCAGCAGCCAGAGGGGATACACTGAAGCTTTCTTT,CASSQRGYTEAFF
-,TRBV3-1/TRBV3-2,TRBJ1-3,-,16,TGTGCCAGCAGCCAGACAGGAGGCGACTCTGGAAACACCATATATTTT,CASSQTGGDSGNTIYF
-,TRBV9,TRBJ2-3,-,16,TGTGCCAGCAGCACTTCGAGTCTCCTCGGAGCAGATACGCAGTATTTT,CASSTSSLLGADTQYF
-,TRBV10-3,TRBJ1-1,TRBD1,13,TGTGCCATCAGTGTCCAGGGGGCGAGTGAAGCTTTCTTT,CAISVQGASEAFF
-,TRBV30,TRBJ2-2,-,14,TGTGCCTGGAGTGCTACTTGGGGGTCCGGGGAGCTGTTTTTT,CAWSATWGSGELFF
once,TRBV10-3,TRBJ2-7,-,13,TGTGCCATCAGTGGACAGCCGCCCTACGAGCAGTACTTC,CAISGQPPYEQYF
-,TRBV9,TRBJ1-3,TRBD1,18,TGTGCCAGCAGCGTAGCTTACGGCCAGGGGGAATATGGAAACACCATATATTTT,CASSVAYGQGEYGNTIYF
-,TRBV19,TRBJ2-1,TRBD2,15,TGTGCCAGTACCCAAGCGGGATTGGGAAACAATGAGCAGTTCTTC,CASTQAGLGNNEQFF
once,TRBV30,TRBJ1-2,-,13,TGTGCCTGGAGTGTAAGAGGTGGGGGTGGCTACACCTTC,CAWSVRGGGGYTF
-,TRBV4-1,TRBJ1-5,-,18,TGCGCCAGCAGCCCTGCTTCTTTCGACACGTCAAAAAATCAGCCCCAGCATTTT,CASSPASFDTSKNQPQHF
-,TRBV10-3,TRBJ2-1,-,14,TGTGCCATCAGTGGTGCCAGGGTGGGCAATGAGCAGTTCTTC,CAISGARVGNEQFF
few,TRBV24-1,TRBJ1-3,TRBD1,17,TGTGCCACCAGTGCCCCGACAGGGGATCCCTCTGGAAACACCATATATTTT,CATSAPTGDPSGNTIYF
-,TRBV3-1/TRBV3-2,TRBJ1-1,-,11,TGTGCCAGCAGCCCGGGGCATGAAGCTTTCTTT,CASSPGHEAFF
-,TRBV7-3,TRBJ1-3,-,16,TGTGCCAGCAGCTTAAGTCCAGGGAGTTATGGAAACACCATATATTTT,CASSLSPGSYGNTIYF
-,TRBV28,TRBJ1-5,-,16,TGTGCCAGCAGTCTTGCAGGGGATTATAGCAATCAGCCCCAGCATTTT,CASSLAGDYSNQPQHF
-,TRBV3-1/TRBV3-2,TRBJ1-5,-,16,TGTGCCAGCAGCCAAGATGGCGGGGCGCGGGGTCAGCCCCAGCATTTT,CASSQDGGARGQPQHF
-,TRBV2,TRBJ2-1,-,15,TGTGCCAGCAGTTCCCAGGGGAGCTCCTACAATGAGCAGTTCTTC,CASSSQGSSYNEQFF
-,TRBV29-1,TRBJ1-2,-,14,TGCAGCGTTGAAGGGAGGGACTACAGCTATGGCTACACCTTC,CSVEGRDYSYGYTF
-,TRBV30,TRBJ2-1,TRBD2,13,TGTGCCTGGACGGGGGGGCGGTTCAATGAGCAGTTCTTC,CAWTGGRFNEQFF